The 2 T cell receptor beta chains presented below share a single source sample, sequenced in a study of CD8+ T cells in alopecia areata. Using CD4, CD8alpha, NKG2D, NKG2ACE and other markers, pooled cutaneous lymph node cells were sorted. Extracted from the samples, RNA was reverse transcribed into cDNA to serve as the sequencing template. Using immunoSEQ multiplex PCR, the repertoire was profiled, and TCRdb retains in-frame clones only, with some absent. The sample presents more than 250,000 clones, none singletons. The specimen sequenced was CD4+ T cells sorted from a lymph node. Source of these receptors: a C3H/HeJ mouse with alopecia areata. Strain haplotype at MHC: H2-k.

The sample holds a few counts of this clone. Gene names and germline refer to mouse. The read stops 4 residues short of the end of the CDR3; the missing end is completed from the germline J gene. V usage is TRBV19 and J usage is TRBJ2-5, with D uncertain. This CDR3 has 14 residues. Per the germline V gene, CDR1 is FNHDT and CDR2 is SITEND (reference sequence). With 0 bases removed from V and 1 base from J, the gap between germline ends came to 6 bases. This chain's CDR3 is CASSIDNHQDTQYF. The CDR3 bases that were read are TGTGCCAGCAGTATAGACAACCACCAAGAC.

The sample holds a few counts of this clone. The genes are named according to mouse. From the germline J gene comes the end of the CDR3, since the read stops 4 residues before it. The chain carries TRBV1 and TRBJ2-5; 9 bases map to TRBD1. The germline V gene has CDR1 NSQYPW and CDR2 LRSPGD (reference sequence). The CDR3 length is 15 residues. The sequenced part of the CDR3 DNA is TGCACCTGCAGTGCGGGACAGGGAACGGAAGAC. Its translation is CTCSAGQGTED. The entire CDR3 protein reads CTCSAGQGTEDTQYF.